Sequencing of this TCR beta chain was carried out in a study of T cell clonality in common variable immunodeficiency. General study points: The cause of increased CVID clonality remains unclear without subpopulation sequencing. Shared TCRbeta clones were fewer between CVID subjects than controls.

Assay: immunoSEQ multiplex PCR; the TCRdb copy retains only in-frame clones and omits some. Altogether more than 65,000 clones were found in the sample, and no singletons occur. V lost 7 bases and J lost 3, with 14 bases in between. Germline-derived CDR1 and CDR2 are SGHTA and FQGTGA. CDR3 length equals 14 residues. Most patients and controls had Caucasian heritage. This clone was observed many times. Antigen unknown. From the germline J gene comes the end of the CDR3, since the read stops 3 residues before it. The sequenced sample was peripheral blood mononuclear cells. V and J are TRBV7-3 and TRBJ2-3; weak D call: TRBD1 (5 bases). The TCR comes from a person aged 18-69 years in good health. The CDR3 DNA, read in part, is TGTGCCAGCACCCCAACAGGAACAACAGATACG. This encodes CASTPTGTTDT. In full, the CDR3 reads CASTPTGTTDTQYF.